Shown below are 14 T cell receptor beta chains from a single sample sequenced in a study of radiation and T cells in renal cell carcinoma. The repertoire was sequenced with immunoSEQ multiplex PCR; TCRdb's copy has only in-frame clones and lacks some. The sample has 150,000 or so clones; about 91% are singletons. Sample time point: blood 2 weeks post-SBRT. This sample's treatment: 15 Gy SBRT to primary tumor, nephrectomy 4 weeks later. The sequenced sample was blood, obtained from a patient whose treatment included radiotherapy and nephrectomy. These receptors were collected from a woman aged 50 to 60 with renal cell carcinoma.

V and J are TRBV7-2 and TRBJ2-3, with D uncertain. Trimming pared 7 bases from V and 0 bases from J, leaving 11 bases between. The CDR3 spans 14 residues. CDR1 SGHTA and CDR2 FQGNSA come from the germline V gene. CDR3 in amino acids: CASTEMTSTDTQYF. In DNA, the CDR3 is TGTGCCAGCACCGAGATGACTAGCACAGATACGCAGTATTTT.

The genes are TRBV19 and TRBJ1-5; D call uncertain. CDR1 LNHDA and CDR2 SQIVND come from the germline V gene (reference sequence). Trimming stripped 7 bases from V and 1 base from J, with 20 bases between. The CDR3 spans 17 residues. CDR3: CASTLSDSFGSNQPQHF. In DNA form, the CDR3 reads TGTGCCAGTACCCTATCCGATTCTTTCGGAAGCAATCAGCCCCAGCATTTT. Drawing the rest from reference TRBV19 and TRBJ1-5, the complete variable domain is DGGITQSPKYLFRKEGQNVTLSCEQNLNHDAMYWYRQDPGQGLRLIYYSQIVNDFQKGDIAEGYSVSREKKESFPLTVTSAQKNPTAFYLCASTLSDSFGSNQPQHFGDGTRLSIL.

V usage is TRBV19 and J usage is TRBJ2-3, with D uncertain. The CDR3 has 13 amino acids. The V gene's germline CDR1 is LNHDA and CDR2 SQIVND (reference sequence). V was clipped by 2 bases and J by 4 bases, with 7 bases between them. CDR3 in DNA: TGTGCCAGTAGTATAATGGGGTCAGATACGCAGTATTTT. Amino acid sequence: CASSIMGSDTQYF.

The rearrangement joins TRBV6-5 to TRBJ1-2; no clear D gene. The CDR3 spans 16 residues. The V gene's germline CDR1 is MNHEY and CDR2 SVGAGI. Trimming shortened V by 0 bases and J by 1 base, and 12 bases separated the two germline ends. The CDR3 is CASSYSSFSDNYGYTF. The DNA of the CDR3 is TGTGCCAGCAGTTACTCGAGTTTTTCCGATAACTATGGCTACACCTTC.

The chain is built from TRBV30 and TRBJ2-7, with D possibly being TRBD1 or TRBD2 (5 bases each). V lost 2 bases, J lost 6 bases, and 17 bases lay in between. The length of the CDR3 is 14 residues. In germline, CDR1 is GTSNPN, CDR2 SVGIG (reference sequence). The CDR3 loop is CAWSQEGWLGEQYF. As DNA, the CDR3 is TGTGCCTGGAGTCAAGAGGGGTGGCTGGGCGAGCAGTACTTC.

This chain joins TRBV7-9 and TRBJ1-3, with TRBD1 as a possible D gene (5 bases). The length of the CDR3 is 19 residues. Trimming took off 5 bases at V and 0 bases at J, with 23 bases between the two ends. Germline loops: CDR1 SEHNR, CDR2 FQNEAQ (reference sequence). CDR3 residues: CASSQDSRPRYISGNTIYF. The DNA of the CDR3 is TGTGCCAGCAGCCAAGACAGTCGTCCACGGTATATCTCTGGAAACACCATATATTTT.

V and J are TRBV5-1 and TRBJ2-2; 7 bases match TRBD2. V shed 6 bases and J 1 base; nucleotides not matched to a gene: 6. Per germline, CDR1 SGHRS and CDR2 YFSETQ. The CDR3 has 15 amino acids. CDR3 in amino acids: CASTQLARNTGELFF. CDR3 coding DNA: TGCGCCAGCACCCAACTAGCGCGGAACACCGGGGAGCTGTTTTTT.

This chain uses TRBV6-4 with TRBJ2-1; possibly TRBD1 for D (6 bases). The ends were cut back, 4 bases at V and 4 bases at J, with 17 bases in the middle. Per germline, CDR1 MRHNA and CDR2 SNTAGT. The CDR3 is 16 amino acids. CDR3 sequence reads: CASSVGAGAGYNEQFF. CDR3 in DNA: TGTGCCAGCAGTGTTGGGGCAGGGGCAGGGTACAATGAGCAGTTCTTC.

This chain uses TRBV5-1 with TRBJ1-1, with D possibly being TRBD1 (5 bases). The CDR3 spans 17 residues. The V and J ends lost 3 bases and 0 bases respectively, with 18 bases between them. The germline gives CDR1 SGHRS, CDR2 YFSETQ. The CDR3 bases are TGCGCCAGCAGCTGGGGGGACTTCTTAGACATGAACACTGAAGCTTTCTTT. This translates into CASSWGDFLDMNTEAFF. The full variable domain, in which reference TRBV5-1 and TRBJ1-1 provide the parts outside the CDR3, is KAGVTQTPRYLIKTRGQQVTLSCSPISGHRSVSWYQQTPGQGLQFLFEYFSETQRNKGNFPGRFSGRQFSNSRSEMNVSTLELGDSALYLCASSWGDFLDMNTEAFFGQGTRLTVV.

The V call is TRBV11-2, the J call TRBJ1-2; D is uncertain. CDR3 size: 12 residues. Germline V CDR1 and CDR2: SGHAT, FQNNGV. Deletions cut 6 bases from V and 5 bases from J, with 10 bases between. DNA of the CDR3: TGTGCCAGCAGTCCCCACTCTTATGGCTACACCTTC. Translating gives CASSPHSYGYTF.

Comment on this clone: This same CDR3 is encoded by further DNA sequences in the sample. The chain recombines TRBV4-1 with TRBJ1-2; D gene uncertain. CDR1 MGHRA and CDR2 YSYEKL come from the germline V gene. The CDR3 is 12 amino acids. The V end lost 1 base, the J end lost 6 bases, and 6 bases lay between the germline ends. The CDR3 reads CASSQAGNGYTF. The CDR3 DNA reads TGCGCCAGCAGCCAAGCTGGGAATGGCTACACCTTC.

The CDR3: CATSGRTGGAGNTIYF. CDR3 DNA sequence: TGTGCCACCAGCGGACGGACAGGGGGAGCCGGAAACACCATATATTTT. The chain is built from TRBV15 and TRBJ1-3; 10 bases are a match to TRBD1. This CDR3 has 16 residues. Losses at the gene ends were 5 bases for V and 4 bases for J; bases not matched to a gene: 8. The V gene's germline CDR1 is LNHNV and CDR2 YYDKDF (reference sequence).

The chain has TRBV28 and TRBJ1-2, with D uncertain. This CDR3 is built from 15 residues. V was cut by 6 bases and J by 4 bases, with 18 bases left in between. Germline lookup yields CDR1 MDHEN and CDR2 SYDVKM. Written as DNA, the CDR3 is TGTGCCAGCAGCCCTGCCCTCGGGAGGGTCTATGGCTACACCTTC. Its protein product is CASSPALGRVYGYTF.

The genes are TRBV5-1 and TRBJ2-7; 8 bases are shared with TRBD1. J gave up 3 bases and V 4 bases, and 6 bases lay outside the gene matches. The CDR3 length is 14 residues. The germline V gene encodes CDR1 SGHRS and CDR2 YFSETQ. CDR3 DNA sequence: TGCGCCAGCAGCCCGCGACAGGGGAACTACGAGCAGTACTTC. Translating it yields CASSPRQGNYEQYF.